Listed below are T cell receptor beta chains from one sample, sequenced in a study of T-cell memory formation after mild COVID-19. TCRdb used MiXCR to reprocess the 5' RACE reads, holding one entry per CDR3 protein. This repertoire shows a few hundred thousand distinct CDR3 sequences, about 20% found once; its top ten account for approximately 8.4%. Sequencing was done on a sample of PBMCs or a T cell subset sorted from them (not recorded which). These receptors originate from an adult woman who had mild COVID-19 (a few samples of this study predate the infection). Cell type and time point are not known. CDR3s include the opening cysteine and the closing phenylalanine or tryptophan. A D gene is named only where the DNA matches it firmly. A row's size may be missing; if present it is once, few, many or a size class.

>15|TRBJ2-3|TRBV3-1|.|.
CASSSPLTSTDTQYF
TGTGCCAGCAGTAGTCCCTTGACGAGCACAGATACGCAGTATTTT
>15|TRBJ2-7|TRBV27|.|.
CASSPQQQVVYEQYF
TGTGCCAGCAGTCCTCAACAACAGGTCGTCTACGAGCAGTACTTC
>15|TRBJ2-7|TRBV25-1|.|few
CASSLGTPPVYEQYF
TGTGCCAGCAGTCTGGGGACACCCCCCGTGTACGAGCAGTACTTC
>17|TRBJ2-1|TRBV11-3|TRBD2|few
CASSATGLADPYNEQFF
TGTGCCAGCAGCGCAACGGGACTAGCGGATCCCTACAATGAGCAGTTCTTC
>14|TRBJ2-7|TRBV5-1|TRBD1|few
CASSSGQGKNEQYF
TGCGCCAGCAGCTCTGGACAGGGGAAAAACGAGCAGTACTTC
>18|TRBJ2-7|TRBV4-2|TRBD2|.
CASSQDLGLAGASYEQYF
TGTGCCAGCAGCCAAGATCTGGGCCTAGCGGGGGCCTCCTACGAGCAGTACTTC
>14|TRBJ1-2|TRBV7-3|.|.
CASSNARGADGYTF
TGTGCCAGCAGTAACGCGCGGGGGGCTGATGGCTACACCTTC
>15|TRBJ2-1|TRBV27|TRBD2|.
CASSWGLAGVNEQFF
TGTGCCAGCAGTTGGGGATTAGCGGGGGTCAATGAGCAGTTCTTC
>21|TRBJ2-3|TRBV23-1|TRBD2|many
CASSRGNGGREDQSSTDTQYF
TGCGCCAGCAGTCGGGGCAATGGTGGGCGGGAGGACCAGTCGTCCACAGATACGCAGTATTTT
>16|TRBJ1-6|TRBV4-1|TRBD1|.
CASSQTGGVGNSPLHF
TGCGCCAGCAGCCAAACAGGGGGCGTCGGGAATTCACCCCTCCACTTT
>14|TRBJ2-5|TRBV6-5|.|.
CASSWHGTQETQYF
TGTGCCAGCAGTTGGCACGGGACTCAAGAGACCCAGTACTTC
>15|TRBJ2-7|TRBV29-1|.|few
CSVEIPTGNSYEQYF
TGCAGCGTTGAGATCCCCACAGGGAACTCCTACGAGCAGTACTTC
>16|TRBJ2-7|TRBV4-3|.|.
CASSLARGSWAYEQYF
TGCGCCAGCAGCCTCGCTCGGGGGTCCTGGGCCTACGAGCAGTACTTC
>17|TRBJ2-1|TRBV6-2/TRBV6-3|TRBD1|few
CASYPILYGTGVNEQFF
TGTGCCAGCTACCCGATCCTCTACGGGACAGGGGTCAATGAGCAGTTCTTC
>15|TRBJ2-5|TRBV6-5|.|few
CASSYTWGRGETQYF
TGTGCCAGCAGTTACACGTGGGGACGGGGAGAGACCCAGTACTTC
>17|TRBJ2-3|TRBV3-1|.|many
CASRLKARQKNTDTQYF
TGTGCCAGCAGACTCAAGGCGAGACAGAAGAACACAGATACGCAGTATTTT
>19|TRBJ2-2|TRBV11-3|TRBD1|few
CASSLARGSTGGRTGELFF
TGTGCCAGCAGCTTAGCCCGTGGATCGACAGGGGGTAGGACCGGGGAGCTGTTTTTT
>15|TRBJ1-4|TRBV6-1|TRBD1|.
CASSITGVTNEKLFF
TGTGCCAGCAGTATAACAGGGGTGACTAATGAAAAACTGTTTTTT
>16|TRBJ2-1|TRBV5-1|TRBD2|.
CASSLLAGITYNEQFF
TGCGCCAGCAGCCTGTTAGCGGGGATCACCTACAATGAGCAGTTCTTC
>18|TRBJ1-1|TRBV4-1|.|.
CASSQDLLGRLMNTEAFF
TGCGCCAGCAGCCAAGATCTGTTAGGTAGACTCATGAACACTGAAGCTTTCTTT
>15|TRBJ2-1|TRBV20-1|.|.
CSARVLVSRRNEQFF
TGCAGTGCTAGGGTGCTTGTGTCTAGGCGCAATGAGCAGTTCTTC
>15|TRBJ2-7|TRBV4-1|.|few
CASSQDRSTYYEQYF
TGCGCCAGCAGCCAAGATCGGAGCACCTACTACGAGCAGTACTTC
>14|TRBJ1-1|TRBV21-1|.|few
CASTTPGQSHLAFF
TGTGCCAGCACTACACCGGGACAGAGTCACCTAGCTTTCTTT
>15|TRBJ2-7|TRBV20-1|TRBD2|.
CSARGTSGTSREQYF
TGCAGTGCTAGGGGGACTAGCGGGACTTCCCGCGAGCAGTACTTC
>14|TRBJ2-7|TRBV12-3/TRBV12-4|.|.
CASSKGELSYEQYF
TGTGCCAGCAGCAAGGGGGAGTTATCCTACGAGCAGTACTTC
>14|TRBJ2-5|TRBV29-1|TRBD2|.
CSVEPGLAQETQYF
TGCAGCGTTGAGCCGGGACTAGCCCAAGAGACCCAGTACTTC
>13|TRBJ2-7|TRBV7-2|TRBD2|few
CASSQGTNNEQYF
TGTGCCAGCAGCCAAGGGACTAATAACGAGCAGTACTTC
>14|TRBJ1-1|TRBV19|.|.
CASSHRDWRTEAFF
TGTGCCAGTAGCCATCGGGATTGGAGGACTGAAGCTTTCTTT
>14|TRBJ2-1|TRBV5-1|TRBD1|many
CASRSTGGTNEQFF
TGCGCCAGCAGGTCGACAGGGGGTACCAATGAGCAGTTCTTC
>13|TRBJ2-1|TRBV6-2/TRBV6-3|.|.
CASSSSETHEQFF
TGTGCCAGCAGTTCATCGGAGACCCATGAGCAGTTCTTC
>15|TRBJ2-2|TRBV7-3|.|.
CASSLTTHSTGELFF
TGTGCCAGCAGCTTAACCACGCATAGCACCGGGGAGCTGTTTTTT
>12|TRBJ2-5|TRBV30|.|few
CAWSVQGKTQYF
TGTGCCTGGAGTGTACAGGGAAAGACCCAGTACTTC
>15|TRBJ2-7|TRBV5-1|.|.
CASSIEGGSSYEQYF
TGCGCCAGCTCCATAGAGGGGGGATCGTCCTACGAGCAGTACTTC
>14|TRBJ2-1|TRBV6-2/TRBV6-3|.|few
CASSPSASYNEQFF
TGTGCCAGCAGTCCTAGCGCTTCCTACAATGAGCAGTTCTTC
>15|TRBJ2-3|TRBV9|TRBD1|.
CASSVATGSSDTQYF
TGTGCCAGCAGCGTAGCGACAGGGAGTTCAGATACGCAGTATTTT
>16|TRBJ2-2|TRBV5-4|.|few
CASSLAPASGTGELFF
TGTGCCAGCAGCTTGGCACCTGCTTCGGGCACCGGGGAGCTGTTTTTT
>14|TRBJ2-5|TRBV7-8|.|few
CASSLAAGRETQYF
TGTGCCAGCAGCTTAGCTGCGGGGAGGGAGACCCAGTACTTC
>15|TRBJ2-7|TRBV5-6|TRBD1|.
CASSLDPGQHYEQYF
TGTGCCAGCAGCTTGGATCCGGGACAGCACTACGAGCAGTACTTC
>14|TRBJ1-1|TRBV5-1|.|few
CASSLSRVNTEAFF
TGCGCCAGCAGCCTCAGCAGGGTGAACACTGAAGCTTTCTTT
>12|TRBJ2-7|TRBV20-1|.|.
CSADTLTYEQYF
TGCAGTGCTGACACCCTTACCTACGAGCAGTACTTC
>13|TRBJ2-1|TRBV5-1|.|few
CASSFAGADEQFF
TGCGCCAGCTCTTTCGCGGGGGCAGATGAGCAGTTCTTC
>15|TRBJ2-7|TRBV12-3/TRBV12-4|.|.
CASSSFGGFSYEQYF
TGTGCCAGCAGTTCGTTCGGGGGATTCTCCTACGAGCAGTACTTC
>13|TRBJ2-2|TRBV29-1|.|.
CSGQPGTTGELFF
TGCAGCGGTCAACCTGGGACAACCGGGGAGCTGTTTTTT
>16|TRBJ2-3|TRBV5-1|TRBD1|few
CASSSTGGVSTDTQYF
TGCGCCAGCAGTTCGACAGGGGGCGTTAGCACAGATACGCAGTATTTT
>13|TRBJ1-6|TRBV6-1|.|.
CASRATYNSPLHF
TGTGCCAGCCGGGCAACATATAATTCACCCCTCCACTTT
>17|TRBJ1-1|TRBV4-1|.|.
CASSQDERARGNTEAFF
TGCGCCAGCAGCCAAGACGAAAGGGCGCGGGGAAACACTGAAGCTTTCTTT
>19|TRBJ2-2|TRBV3-1|TRBD2|.
CASSQDRSPGRGNTGELFF
TGTGCCAGCAGCCAAGATAGGTCCCCCGGGAGGGGAAACACCGGGGAGCTGTTTTTT
>14|TRBJ2-1|TRBV6-5|TRBD2|once
CASSPTSAYNEQFF
TGTGCCAGCAGCCCGACTAGCGCCTACAATGAGCAGTTCTTC
>16|TRBJ2-3|TRBV14|TRBD2|.
CASSQVAGGSTDTQYF
TGTGCCAGCAGCCAAGTTGCGGGGGGGAGCACAGATACGCAGTATTTT
>15|TRBJ2-1|TRBV14|TRBD2|.
CASSLRTSVGNEQFF
TGTGCCAGCAGCTTACGGACTAGCGTAGGAAATGAGCAGTTCTTC
>16|TRBJ1-5|TRBV19|.|few
CASSMDRGGRYQPQHF
TGTGCCAGTAGTATGGACCGGGGAGGGCGCTATCAGCCCCAGCATTTT
>15|TRBJ2-1|TRBV12-3/TRBV12-4|TRBD1|few
CASSSDRGASNEQFF
TGTGCCAGCAGTTCCGACAGGGGGGCCAGCAATGAGCAGTTCTTC
>16|TRBJ1-5|TRBV4-1|TRBD1|.
CASSHLSGGSGQPQHF
TGCGCCAGCAGCCACCTATCAGGGGGCAGCGGGCAGCCCCAGCATTTT
>13|TRBJ1-2|TRBV7-9|.|.
CASSRFGDYGYTF
TGTGCCAGCAGTAGGTTCGGGGACTATGGCTACACCTTC
>16|TRBJ2-2|TRBV20-1|TRBD2|many
CSARGTSGGDTGELFF
TGCAGTGCTAGGGGGACTAGCGGAGGAGACACCGGGGAGCTGTTTTTT
>14|TRBJ2-2|TRBV12-3/TRBV12-4|.|few
CASTPPYRTGELFF
TGTGCCAGCACTCCCCCTTACCGAACCGGGGAGCTGTTTTTT
>14|TRBJ2-3|TRBV6-1|TRBD1|.
CASVRDRGPETQYF
TGTGCCAGCGTAAGGGACAGGGGCCCTGAGACGCAGTATTTT